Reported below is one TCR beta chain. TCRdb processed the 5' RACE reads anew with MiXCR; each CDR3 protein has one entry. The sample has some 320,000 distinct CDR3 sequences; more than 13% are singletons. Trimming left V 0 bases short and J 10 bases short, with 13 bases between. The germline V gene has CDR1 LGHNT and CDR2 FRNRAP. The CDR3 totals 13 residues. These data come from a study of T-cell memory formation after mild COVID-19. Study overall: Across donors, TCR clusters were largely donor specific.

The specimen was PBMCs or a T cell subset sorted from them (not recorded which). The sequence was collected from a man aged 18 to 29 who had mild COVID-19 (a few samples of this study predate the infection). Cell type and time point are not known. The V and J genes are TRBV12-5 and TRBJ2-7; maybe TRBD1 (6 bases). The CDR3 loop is CASGLVGRQAQYF. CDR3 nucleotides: TGTGCTAGTGGTTTGGTAGGAAGACAGGCCCAGTACTTC.